Presented here are 19 T cell receptor beta chains from one specimen sequenced in a study of long-term antiretroviral therapy in people with HIV. With survey level as its setting, the immunoSEQ assay was v3.0. TCRdb keeps only in-frame clones here, not all; method: immunoSEQ multiplex PCR. The sample includes about 29,000 clones, roughly 96% of them seen just once. The sequences come from unsorted PBMCs, collected 5.3 years after starting antiretroviral therapy. Source of these receptors: a man aged 30 to 39 with HIV.

The count of this clone is one. The J gene is TRBJ2-3, the V gene TRBV6-4, with D unclear. Per the germline V gene, CDR1 is MRHNA and CDR2 is SNTAGT. The CDR3 is 14 residues long. The V end lost 6 bases, the J end lost 1 base, and 11 bases lay between the germline ends. The CDR3 spells CASSASPRTDTQYF. CDR3 DNA: TGTGCCAGCAGCGCCTCGCCTCGCACAGATACGCAGTATTTT.

The chain recombines TRBV9 with TRBJ2-1; D remains ambiguous. V lost 1 base and J lost 8, with 7 bases in between. CDR1 and CDR2 (germline): SGDLS, YYNGEE. This CDR3 has 12 amino acids. The DNA for the CDR3 is TGTGCCAGCAGCGTATCACTGGATGAGCAGTTCTTC. It codes for CASSVSLDEQFF.

The rearrangement joins TRBV29-1 to TRBJ2-2; TRBD2 is a possible D gene (6 bases). The CDR3 is 15 amino acids. Germline CDR1 and CDR2: SQVTM and ANQGSEA. Trimming cost V 2 bases and J 10 bases, with 20 bases left between them. The CDR3 coding sequence is TGCAGCGTTGAAAGGCCGGGACTGGCAGTTAAGGAGCTGTTTTTT. Translated: CSVERPGLAVKELFF.

The V gene is TRBV6-6, the J gene TRBJ1-5; D is perhaps TRBD1 (5 bases). In germline, CDR1 is MNHNY, CDR2 SVGAGI (reference sequence). Trimming cost V 3 bases and J 4 bases, with 10 bases left between them. The CDR3 is made up of 14 amino acids. The DNA of the CDR3 is TGTGCCAGCAGTTATAAGGGACTAAATCAGCCCCAGCATTTT. Protein: CASSYKGLNQPQHF.

The chain carries TRBV5-1 and TRBJ1-5; D is ambiguous. V shed 0 bases and J shed 4 bases, with 11 bases lying between them. This CDR3 spans 15 amino acids. Germline V gene data show CDR1 as SGHRS and CDR2 as YFSETQ. The CDR3: CASSLAKGGNQPQHF. DNA for the CDR3: TGCGCCAGCAGCTTGGCCAAGGGTGGAAATCAGCCCCAGCATTTT.

V gene TRBV9 combines with J gene TRBJ2-3, with D perhaps given as TRBD1 or TRBD2 (6 bases each). CDR1 and CDR2 from the germline V gene are SGDLS and YYNGEE. V was cut by 4 bases and J by 2 bases, with 17 bases left in between. CDR3 length: 16 amino acids. CDR3 bases: TGTGCCAGCAGCCCCCGCGGGGACACCTCCACAGATACGCAGTATTTT. This sequence encodes CASSPRGDTSTDTQYF.

This clone was seen once. CDR3 nucleotide sequence: TGTGCCAGCCTTGGACAGGGGGGCCCCGAGCAGTACTTC. This translates into CASLGQGGPEQYF. V is TRBV28 and J is TRBJ2-7; 10 bases line up with TRBD1. Germline V gives CDR1 MDHEN, CDR2 SYDVKM. The CDR3 spans 13 residues. J was trimmed by 6 bases and V by 8 bases; bases with no gene match: 7. Full variable domain (rest looked up from reference TRBV28 and TRBJ2-7): DVKVTQSSRYLVKRTGEKVFLECVQDMDHENMFWYRQDPGLGLRLIYFSYDVKMKEKGDIPEGYSVSREKKERFSLILESASTNQTSMYLCASLGQGGPEQYFGPGTRLTVT.

The V gene is TRBV27, the J gene TRBJ2-7; TRBD1 agrees at 7 bases. V lost 0 bases and J lost 0; bases outside the gene matches: 5. Looked up from germline, CDR1 is MNHEY and CDR2 is SMNVEV (reference sequence). The CDR3 totals 16 residues. The CDR3 sequence is CASSLSPAGGSYEQYF. The CDR3 DNA reads as TGTGCCAGCAGTTTATCGCCAGCAGGGGGCTCCTACGAGCAGTACTTC.

This rearrangement joins TRBV4-1 to TRBJ2-2; D is undetermined. The CDR3 is 14 amino acids. The germline V gene has CDR1 MGHRA and CDR2 YSYEKL. Deletions cut 5 bases from V and 4 bases from J, with 11 bases between. CDR3 bases: TGCGCCAGCAGCAGCAGAAAAAGCACCGGGGAGCTGTTTTTT. This gives the protein CASSSRKSTGELFF.

The J gene is TRBJ2-7, the V gene TRBV6-1; TRBD2 agrees at 15 bases. In germline, CDR1 is MNHNS, CDR2 SASEGT. The CDR3 contains 17 residues. Unmatched junction bases numbered 8, after V lost 4 bases and J lost 4 bases. The DNA of the CDR3 is TGTGCCAGCAGTGGTGGGACTAGCGGGAGGAAGGGGTACGAGCAGTACTTC. Protein sequence: CASSGGTSGRKGYEQYF.

This chain links TRBV9 with TRBJ2-2, with unresolved D. CDR3 length equals 15 residues. Germline V gene sequence: CDR1 SGDLS, CDR2 YYNGEE. V was trimmed by 1 base and J by 0 bases, leaving 7 bases between them. CDR3 sequence reads: CASSVSSANTGELFF. The CDR3 DNA reads as TGTGCCAGCAGCGTATCTTCGGCGAACACCGGGGAGCTGTTTTTT.

The chain is built from TRBV27 and TRBJ2-7; D gene unclear. Trimming stripped 3 bases from V and 2 bases from J, with 8 bases between. The germline CDR1 and CDR2 sequences are MNHEY and SMNVEV (reference sequence). The CDR3 consists of 13 residues. The chain's CDR3 is CASSFLNPYEQYF. CDR3 DNA: TGTGCCAGCAGTTTCCTAAACCCCTACGAGCAGTACTTC.

This chain's CDR3 is CASSYTPGHLNTEAFF. In nucleotides, the CDR3 is TGTGCCAGCAGTTACACTCCGGGACATCTTAACACTGAAGCTTTCTTT. The genes are TRBV7-2 and TRBJ1-1, with a tentative D call TRBD1 (6 bases). Germline V gives CDR1 SGHTA, CDR2 FQGNSA. The CDR3 totals 16 residues. Deletions cut 6 bases from V and 2 bases from J, with 19 bases between.

The chain's CDR3 is CASSLYLGYEQYF. In nucleotides, the CDR3 is TGTGCCAGCAGCTTATATTTAGGCTACGAGCAGTACTTC. This chain joins TRBV7-3 and TRBJ2-7; D is uncertain. From germline, CDR1 is SGHTA and CDR2 FQGTGA. Between the trimmed V and J ends, which lost 2 bases and 3 bases, there was a span of 8 bases. The CDR3 is 13 amino acids. Filled out from reference TRBV7-3 and TRBJ2-7, the complete variable domain reads GAGVSQTPSNKVTEKGKYVELRCDPISGHTALYWYRQSLGQGPEFLIYFQGTGAADDSGLPNDRFFAVRPEGSVSTLKIQRTERGDSAVYLCASSLYLGYEQYFGPGTRLTVT.

The rearrangement joins TRBV7-9 to TRBJ1-2, with D possibly being TRBD1 (5 bases). The CDR3 is made up of 14 amino acids. Germline V gives CDR1 SEHNR, CDR2 FQNEAQ (reference sequence). Trimming stripped 1 base from V and 6 bases from J, with 12 bases between. CDR3 bases: TGTGCCAGCAGCTTAGGGCAGGGTGTCGATGGCTACACCTTC. Translated: CASSLGQGVDGYTF.

The rearrangement joins TRBV7-9 to TRBJ2-3, with TRBD2 matching 10 bases. The CDR3 loop spans 16 amino acids. Germline-derived CDR1 and CDR2 are SEHNR and FQNEAQ (reference sequence). V shed 4 bases and J 3 bases; nucleotides not matched to a gene: 7. CDR3 sequence (DNA): TGTGCCAGCAGCTCGACCCCGGGACTAGCGACAGATACGCAGTATTTT. Translating gives CASSSTPGLATDTQYF.

The chain joins TRBV11-2 to TRBJ1-3; D is ambiguous. V gave up 2 bases and J gave up 7 bases, with 6 bases separating them. This CDR3 is 12 amino acids long. The germline V gene encodes CDR1 SGHAT and CDR2 FQNNGV. CDR3 coding DNA: TGTGCCAGCAGCTTAAATAGGAACACCATATATTTT. Translated, it gives CASSLNRNTIYF. Full variable domain (missing parts from reference TRBV11-2 and TRBJ1-3): EAGVAQSPRYKIIEKRQSVAFWCNPISGHATLYWYQQILGQGPKLLIQFQNNGVVDDSQLPKDRFSAERLKGVDSTLKIQPAKLEDSAVYLCASSLNRNTIYFGEGSWLTVV.

This rearrangement joins TRBV7-6 to TRBJ2-2; D is perhaps TRBD2 (6 bases). Germline lookup yields CDR1 SGHVS and CDR2 FNYEAQ. The CDR3 covers 16 residues. V lost 5 bases and J 3 bases, leaving 16 bases between the germline ends. This chain's CDR3 is CASSPMKRVDTGELFF. The DNA for the CDR3 is TGTGCCAGCAGCCCAATGAAGCGGGTGGACACCGGGGAGCTGTTTTTT. Variable domain in full (rest from reference TRBV7-6 and TRBJ2-2): GAGVSQSPRYKVTKRGQDVALRCDPISGHVSLYWYRQALGQGPEFLTYFNYEAQQDKSGLPNDRFSAERPEGSISTLTIQRTEQRDSAMYRCASSPMKRVDTGELFFGEGSRLTVL.

This clone is a singleton in its sample. This rearrangement joins TRBV5-8 to TRBJ1-2; D is ambiguous. Trimming left V 4 bases short and J 5 bases short, with 12 bases between. CDR1 and CDR2 from the germline V gene are SGHTS and YDEGEE. This CDR3 is built from 13 residues. The CDR3 protein is CASSIGGSYGYTF. Written as DNA, the CDR3 is TGTGCCAGCAGCATTGGAGGTAGTTATGGCTACACCTTC.